This TCR beta chain was documented in a study of T cell changes during pregnancy in multiple sclerosis. The assay was immunoSEQ multiplex PCR, and TCRdb's table has in-frame clones only and misses some. The sample lists approximately 30,000 clones; over 75% were seen once. The clonotype was recovered from a female donor with multiple sclerosis, enrolled in a pregnancy study. Sequencing used CD8+ T cells from peripheral blood mononuclear cells, obtained in the first trimester of pregnancy.

The CDR3 region is CASSEGSAVTSTDTQYF. CDR3 DNA sequence: TGTGCCAGCAGTGAAGGATCCGCGGTTACTAGCACAGATACGCAGTATTTT. The genes are TRBV2 and TRBJ2-3; D unclear. Germline-derived CDR1 and CDR2 are SNHLY and FYNNEI. Deletions cut 1 base from V and 0 bases from J, with 14 bases between. CDR3 size: 17 residues. Full variable domain (missing parts from reference TRBV2 and TRBJ2-3): EPEVTQTPSHQVTQMGQEVILRCVPISNHLYFYWYRQILGQKVEFLVSFYNNEISEKSEIFDDQFSVERPDGSNFTLKIRSTKLEDSAMYFCASSEGSAVTSTDTQYFGPGTRLTVL.